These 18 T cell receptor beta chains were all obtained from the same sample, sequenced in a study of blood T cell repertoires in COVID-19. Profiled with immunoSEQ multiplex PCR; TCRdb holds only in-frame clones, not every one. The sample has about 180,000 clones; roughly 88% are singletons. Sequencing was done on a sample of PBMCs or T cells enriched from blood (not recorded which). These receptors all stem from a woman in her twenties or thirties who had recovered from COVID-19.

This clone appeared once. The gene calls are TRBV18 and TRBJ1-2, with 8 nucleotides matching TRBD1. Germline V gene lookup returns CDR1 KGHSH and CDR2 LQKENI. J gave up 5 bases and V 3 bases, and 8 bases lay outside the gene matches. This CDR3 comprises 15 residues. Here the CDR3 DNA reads TGTGCCAGCTCACCTAGGGGACAGGACACTTATGGCTACACCTTC. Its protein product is CASSPRGQDTYGYTF.

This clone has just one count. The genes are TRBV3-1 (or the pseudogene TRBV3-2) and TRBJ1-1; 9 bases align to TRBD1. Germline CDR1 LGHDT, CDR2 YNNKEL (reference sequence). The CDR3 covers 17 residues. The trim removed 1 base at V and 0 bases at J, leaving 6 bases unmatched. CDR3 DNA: TGTGCCAGCAGCCAAGGAACAGGGGGCACCTTGAACACTGAAGCTTTCTTT. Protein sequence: CASSQGTGGTLNTEAFF.

DNA for the CDR3: TGTGCCAGCAGTGCATCAACCGGGGGGGATACGCAGTATTTT. This translates into CASSASTGGDTQYF. The chain is built from TRBV6-4 and TRBJ2-3, with 7 bases lining up with TRBD2. The CDR3 loop spans 14 amino acids. J was trimmed by 6 bases and V by 4 bases; bases with no gene match: 7. Per germline, CDR1 MRHNA and CDR2 SNTAGT.

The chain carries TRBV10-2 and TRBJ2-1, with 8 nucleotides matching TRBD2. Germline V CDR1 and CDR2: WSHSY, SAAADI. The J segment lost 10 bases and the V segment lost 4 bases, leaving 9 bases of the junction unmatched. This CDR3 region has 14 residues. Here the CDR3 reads CASSGTSRVREQFF. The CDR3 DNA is TGCGCCAGCAGTGGGACTAGCCGAGTAAGAGAGCAGTTCTTC.

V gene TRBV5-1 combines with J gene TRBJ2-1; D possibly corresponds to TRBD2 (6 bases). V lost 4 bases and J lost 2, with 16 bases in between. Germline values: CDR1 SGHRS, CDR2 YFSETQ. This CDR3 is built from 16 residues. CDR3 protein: CASSNAGTATYNEQFF. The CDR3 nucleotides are TGCGCCAGCAGCAATGCCGGGACTGCAACCTACAATGAGCAGTTCTTC. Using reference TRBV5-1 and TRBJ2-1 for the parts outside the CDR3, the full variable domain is KAGVTQTPRYLIKTRGQQVTLSCSPISGHRSVSWYQQTPGQGLQFLFEYFSETQRNKGNFPGRFSGRQFSNSRSEMNVSTLELGDSALYLCASSNAGTATYNEQFFGPGTRLTVL.

CDR3 region: CASSHLGLAGADTQYF. In DNA form, the CDR3 reads TGTGCCAGCAGCCACCTCGGGCTAGCGGGAGCAGATACGCAGTATTTT. The chain carries TRBV14 and TRBJ2-3; 10 bases align to TRBD2. Trimming took 3 bases from V and 4 from J; bases not matched to a gene: 7. Germline CDR1 and CDR2: SGHDN and FVKESK. The length of the CDR3 is 16 residues.

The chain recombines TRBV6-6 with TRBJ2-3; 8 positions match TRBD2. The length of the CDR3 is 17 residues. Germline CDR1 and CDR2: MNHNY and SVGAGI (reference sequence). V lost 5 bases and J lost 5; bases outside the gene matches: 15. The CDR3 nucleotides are TGTGCCAGCAGTCCCTTCGACGGGGGGGATTTACGAGATACGCAGTATTTT. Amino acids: CASSPFDGGDLRDTQYF.

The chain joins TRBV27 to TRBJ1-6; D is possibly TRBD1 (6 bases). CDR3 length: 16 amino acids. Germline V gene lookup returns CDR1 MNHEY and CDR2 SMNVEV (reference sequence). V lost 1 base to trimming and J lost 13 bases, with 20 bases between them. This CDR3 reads CASSLFPTGDINPLHF. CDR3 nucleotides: TGTGCCAGCAGTTTATTCCCGACAGGCGACATCAATCCCCTCCACTTT.

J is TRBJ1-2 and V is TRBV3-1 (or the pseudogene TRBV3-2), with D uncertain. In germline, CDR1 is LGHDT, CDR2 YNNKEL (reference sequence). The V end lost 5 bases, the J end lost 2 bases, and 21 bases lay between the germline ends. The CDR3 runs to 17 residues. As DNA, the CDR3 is TGTGCCAGCAGCGCGGCCGAGAATCGGGGATCCAACTATGGCTACACCTTC. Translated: CASSAAENRGSNYGYTF.

The CDR3 is CASSYSQPQHF. The DNA for the CDR3 is TGTGCCAGCAGTTATAGTCAGCCCCAGCATTTT. The chain employs TRBV12-3 or TRBV12-4 and TRBJ1-5, with D hard to call. V was shortened by 4 bases and J by 6 bases, with 4 bases between the two germline ends. The CDR3 has 11 amino acids.

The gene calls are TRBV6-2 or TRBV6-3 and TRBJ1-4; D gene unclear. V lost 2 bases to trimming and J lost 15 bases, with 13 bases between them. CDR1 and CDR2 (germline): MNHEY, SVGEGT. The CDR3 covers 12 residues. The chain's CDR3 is CASSYPSTGVFF. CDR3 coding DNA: TGTGCCAGCAGTTACCCGAGCACGGGAGTGTTTTTT.

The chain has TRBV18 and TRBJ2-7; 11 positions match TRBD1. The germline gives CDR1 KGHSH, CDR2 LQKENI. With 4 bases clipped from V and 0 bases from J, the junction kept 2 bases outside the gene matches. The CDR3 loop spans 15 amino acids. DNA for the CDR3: TGTGCCAGCTCACTAGGACAGGGGGCCTCCTACGAGCAGTACTTC. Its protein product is CASSLGQGASYEQYF.

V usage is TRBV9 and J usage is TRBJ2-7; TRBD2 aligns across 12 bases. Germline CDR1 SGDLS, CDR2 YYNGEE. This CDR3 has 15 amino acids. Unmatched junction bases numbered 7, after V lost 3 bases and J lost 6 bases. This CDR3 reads CASSGTSGTISEQYF. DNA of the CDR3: TGTGCCAGCAGCGGGACTAGCGGGACTATTTCCGAGCAGTACTTC.

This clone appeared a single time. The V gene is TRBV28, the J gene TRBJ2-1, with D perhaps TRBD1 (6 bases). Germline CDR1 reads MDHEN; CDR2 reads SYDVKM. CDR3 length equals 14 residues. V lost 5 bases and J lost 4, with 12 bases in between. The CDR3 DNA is TGTGCCAGCAGTATAAGGACAGCTTACAATGAGCAGTTCTTC. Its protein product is CASSIRTAYNEQFF.

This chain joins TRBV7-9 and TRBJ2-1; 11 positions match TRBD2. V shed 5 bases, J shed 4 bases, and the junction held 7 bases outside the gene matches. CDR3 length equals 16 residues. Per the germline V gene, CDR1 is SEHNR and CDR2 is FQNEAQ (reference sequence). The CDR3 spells CASSPLLAGGYNEQFF. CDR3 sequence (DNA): TGTGCCAGCAGCCCCCTGCTAGCGGGGGGTTACAATGAGCAGTTCTTC.

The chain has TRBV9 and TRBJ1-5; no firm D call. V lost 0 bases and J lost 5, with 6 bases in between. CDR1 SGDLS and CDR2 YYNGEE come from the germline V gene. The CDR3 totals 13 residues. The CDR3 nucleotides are TGTGCCAGCAGCGTAGCAGATCATCAGCCCCAGCATTTT. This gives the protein CASSVADHQPQHF.

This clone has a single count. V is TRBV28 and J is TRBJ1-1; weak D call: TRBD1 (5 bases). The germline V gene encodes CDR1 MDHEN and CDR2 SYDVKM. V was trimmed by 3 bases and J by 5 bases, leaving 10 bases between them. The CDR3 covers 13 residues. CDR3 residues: CASSLGGWTEAFF. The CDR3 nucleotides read TGTGCCAGCAGTTTGGGGGGTTGGACTGAAGCTTTCTTT.

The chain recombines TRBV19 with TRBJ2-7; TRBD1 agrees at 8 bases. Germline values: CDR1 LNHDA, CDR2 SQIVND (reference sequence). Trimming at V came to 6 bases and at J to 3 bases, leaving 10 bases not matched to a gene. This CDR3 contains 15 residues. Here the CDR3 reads CASSPGGVPHYEQYF. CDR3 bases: TGTGCCAGTAGCCCAGGGGGCGTTCCTCACTACGAGCAGTACTTC.